The 16 T cell receptor beta chains below come from one sample, sequenced in a study of T cell changes during pregnancy in multiple sclerosis. Libraries were prepared by immunoSEQ multiplex PCR; TCRdb keeps only in-frame clonotypes and omits some of them. The table shows roughly 68,000 clones, with around 92% occurring only once. Sequenced material: peripheral blood, taken in the second trimester of pregnancy. Receptors originate from a female donor in good health, enrolled as a control in a pregnancy study.

This sequence joins TRBV5-4 and TRBJ2-4, with TRBD1 matching over 11 bases. From germline, CDR1 is SGHNT and CDR2 YYREEE (reference sequence). This CDR3 region has 15 residues. The ends lost 4 bases at V and 6 bases at J; junction bases unmatched: 6. This chain's CDR3 is CASSPRDRGLNIQYF. CDR3 sequence (DNA): TGTGCCAGCAGCCCTCGGGACAGGGGGTTAAACATTCAGTACTTC.

The chain is built from TRBV28 and TRBJ2-5; D is perhaps TRBD2 (7 bases). This CDR3 spans 17 amino acids. Germline loops: CDR1 MDHEN, CDR2 SYDVKM. Trimming cost V 3 bases and J 1 base, with 18 bases left between them. The CDR3 spells CASSFPSGGLSQETQYF. The CDR3 coding sequence is TGTGCCAGCAGTTTCCCGTCCGGGGGGCTGAGCCAAGAGACCCAGTACTTC.

The J gene is TRBJ2-7, the V gene TRBV6-5; TRBD1 is a possible D gene (6 bases). The germline gives CDR1 MNHEY, CDR2 SVGAGI. The CDR3 covers 13 residues. V was cut by 11 bases and J by 4 bases, with 18 bases left in between. The CDR3 reads CAVLDRGKYEQYF. DNA of the CDR3: TGTGCCGTACTGGACAGAGGAAAATACGAGCAGTACTTC.

The gene calls are TRBV5-6 and TRBJ1-1, with D tentatively TRBD1 (5 bases). The CDR3 covers 14 residues. V lost 0 bases, J lost 6 bases, and 12 bases lay in between. CDR1 and CDR2 from the germline V gene are SGHDT and YYEEEE. DNA for the CDR3: TGTGCCAGCAGCTTGGCAGGGTTCGCCGCTGAAGCTTTCTTT. Protein product: CASSLAGFAAEAFF.

This chain links TRBV6-4 with TRBJ2-1, with 10 bases matching TRBD2. The CDR3 sequence is 15 residues long. CDR1 and CDR2 (germline): MRHNA, SNTAGT. The junction had 8 bases not matched to a gene; V was cut back by 4 bases and J by 8 bases. CDR3 amino acids: CASSASSGSSDEQFF. In DNA form, the CDR3 reads TGTGCCAGCAGTGCTTCTAGCGGGAGCTCCGATGAGCAGTTCTTC.

The chain is built from TRBV5-4 and TRBJ2-7; TRBD2 agrees at 7 bases. Germline trimming cut 4 bases from V and 0 bases from J; bases unmatched to any gene: 7. Germline assignment: CDR1 SGHNT and CDR2 YYREEE (reference sequence). This CDR3 region has 15 residues. CDR3 in DNA: TGTGCCAGCAGCCTCCGGGGCGGGAGCTCCTACGAGCAGTACTTC. Translating it yields CASSLRGGSSYEQYF.

This clone was detected once. The rearrangement uses TRBV7-3 and TRBJ2-1; 7 nucleotides line up with TRBD1. Losses at the gene ends were 4 bases for V and 5 bases for J; bases not matched to a gene: 2. The CDR3 has 13 amino acids. Germline V lookup: CDR1 SGHTA, CDR2 FQGTGA. The CDR3 region has the DNA TGTGCCAGCAGCTCTGGACAGGACAATGAGCAGTTCTTC. Amino acids: CASSSGQDNEQFF.

This chain uses TRBV7-6 with TRBJ1-4, with D possibly TRBD1 on 6 matching bases. Per the germline V gene, CDR1 is SGHVS and CDR2 is FNYEAQ. The CDR3 has 16 residues. The V end lost 3 bases, the J end lost 0 bases, and 11 bases lay between the germline ends. This CDR3 is CASSFLNRATNEKLFF. Written as DNA, the CDR3 is TGTGCCAGCAGCTTCTTGAACAGGGCAACTAATGAAAAACTGTTTTTT.

J is TRBJ1-1 and V is TRBV10-3; D uncertain. Germline lookup yields CDR1 ENHRY and CDR2 SYGVKD. This CDR3 is built from 15 residues. Deletions cut 2 bases from V and 0 bases from J, with 10 bases between. This chain's CDR3 is CAISERRIMNTEAFF. The CDR3, as DNA: TGTGCCATCAGTGAGAGGCGGATCATGAACACTGAAGCTTTCTTT.

The chain recombines TRBV15 with TRBJ2-3; maybe TRBD1 (6 bases). Trimming shortened V by 4 bases and J by 2 bases, and 13 bases separated the two germline ends. Germline CDR1 reads LNHNV; CDR2 reads YYDKDF (reference sequence). CDR3 size: 15 residues. The CDR3 is CATSTGDTHTDTQYF. CDR3 sequence (DNA): TGTGCCACCAGCACAGGGGACACACACACAGATACGCAGTATTTT.

The chain employs TRBV11-3 and TRBJ2-5; 7 bases are a match to TRBD1. This CDR3 contains 14 residues. The V and J ends lost 4 bases and 2 bases, in that order; junction bases with no gene match: 4. CDR1 SGHNT and CDR2 YENEEA come from the germline V gene. The CDR3 DNA sequence: TGTGCCAGCAGCTCGGGACAGCTACAAGAGACCCAGTACTTC. Its protein is CASSSGQLQETQYF.

V gene TRBV7-9 combines with J gene TRBJ2-5; 12 bases align to TRBD2. The CDR3 extends over 16 amino acids. The germline gives CDR1 SEHNR, CDR2 FQNEAQ (reference sequence). V lost 4 bases, J lost 5 bases, and 8 bases stayed unmatched. The CDR3 DNA is TGTGCCAGCAGCTCTTCTAGCGGGAGGGGGAGGGAGACCCAGTACTTC. Protein product: CASSSSSGRGRETQYF.

This sequence joins TRBV7-3 and TRBJ2-5; TRBD2 agrees at 7 bases. The CDR3 covers 13 residues. The germline V gene encodes CDR1 SGHTA and CDR2 FQGTGA. The V segment lost 5 bases and the J segment 3 bases; nucleotides outside the gene matches: 3. The CDR3 region is CASSKREEETQYF. The DNA for the CDR3 is TGTGCCAGCAGCAAACGGGAGGAAGAGACCCAGTACTTC.

V gene TRBV19 combines with J gene TRBJ1-5; D is ambiguous. The CDR3 contains 15 residues. Per the germline V gene, CDR1 is LNHDA and CDR2 is SQIVND (reference sequence). V was pared by 3 bases and J by 5 bases, with 14 bases between. The DNA for the CDR3 is TGTGCCAGTAGTATCGGCGCCGGAGGGTATCAGCCCCAGCATTTT. Protein product: CASSIGAGGYQPQHF.

The chain has TRBV27 and TRBJ1-5; D is ambiguous. This CDR3 region has 14 residues. Germline loops: CDR1 MNHEY, CDR2 SMNVEV (reference sequence). Trimming took off 8 bases at V and 5 bases at J, with 16 bases between the two ends. The CDR3 nucleotides read TGTGCCAGCCGCCGAGTGGTGGGAGATCAGCCCCAGCATTTT. It is translated as CASRRVVGDQPQHF.

The chain carries TRBV10-3 and TRBJ2-5; 8 nucleotides agree with TRBD2. V gave up 6 bases and J gave up 7 bases; unmatched junction bases: 10. CDR1 and CDR2 from the germline V gene are ENHRY and SYGVKD. This CDR3 has 14 amino acids. The CDR3 DNA reads as TGTGCCATCAGGACCCAGGGCGCGGGGGGGACCCAGTACTTC. Translating it yields CAIRTQGAGGTQYF.